These 32 T cell receptor beta chains were all obtained from the same sample, sequenced in a study of blood T cell repertoires in COVID-19. Clones were read by immunoSEQ multiplex PCR, and TCRdb kept only the in-frame ones, dropping some. Of about 200,000 clones in the sample, roughly 88% were seen once. The sequenced sample was peripheral blood. The receptors come from a human donor with active or convalescent COVID-19. The donor label of this sample is uncertain.

This clone was detected only a few times. This chain connects TRBV2 to TRBJ2-3; D is possibly TRBD2 (6 bases). This CDR3 comprises 16 residues. Germline CDR1 SNHLY, CDR2 FYNNEI. Between the trimmed V and J ends, which lost 4 bases and 2 bases, there was a span of 16 bases. The CDR3 DNA reads as TGTGCCAGCAGTGCCGGGGCGGGACCAGTCACAGATACGCAGTATTTT. This codes for CASSAGAGPVTDTQYF.

The chain couples TRBV5-1 to TRBJ1-2; D gene unclear. The CDR3 loop spans 15 amino acids. CDR1 and CDR2 from the germline V gene are SGHRS and YFSETQ. Trimming removed 4 bases from V and 5 bases from J, with 18 bases in between. In nucleotides, the CDR3 is TGCGCCAGCAGCCGGGATGGGTCCTCTTCTTATGGCTACACCTTC. It encodes CASSRDGSSSYGYTF.

V is TRBV7-9 and J is TRBJ2-5; 13 positions match TRBD2. V was clipped by 5 bases and J by 1 base; unmatched bases: 1. Germline values: CDR1 SEHNR, CDR2 FQNEAQ (reference sequence). This CDR3 has 15 amino acids. In DNA form, the CDR3 reads TGTGCCAGCAGCCGGACTAGCGGGAGCCAAGAGACCCAGTACTTC. Its translation is CASSRTSGSQETQYF.

The chain recombines TRBV7-2 with TRBJ2-1; 12 bases fit TRBD2. Germline CDR1 and CDR2: SGHTA and FQGNSA. V was clipped by 3 bases and J by 6 bases; unmatched bases: 9. CDR3 length: 17 amino acids. CDR3 bases: TGTGCCAGCAGCTTTCTAGCGGGGGGGCGGAAAAGCAATGAGCAGTTCTTC. It yields the protein CASSFLAGGRKSNEQFF.

The chain combines TRBV11-2 with TRBJ2-7; 11 positions agree with TRBD1. The trim removed 4 bases at V and 3 bases at J, leaving 8 bases unmatched. The CDR3 loop spans 16 amino acids. Germline V gene sequence: CDR1 SGHAT, CDR2 FQNNGV. In DNA form, the CDR3 reads TGTGCCAGCAGCTCAACCGGCGGGACAGGGGGCTACGAGCAGTACTTC. Its protein product is CASSSTGGTGGYEQYF.

V is TRBV18 and J is TRBJ1-2; 7 bases map to TRBD1. Germline CDR1 is KGHSH and CDR2 is LQKENI. The CDR3 has 14 residues. Trimming at V came to 3 bases and at J to 4 bases, leaving 5 bases not matched to a gene. The CDR3: CASSPDAGGYGYTF. In nucleotides, the CDR3 is TGTGCCAGCTCACCGGACGCAGGGGGCTATGGCTACACCTTC.

The chain uses TRBV3-1 (or the pseudogene TRBV3-2) and TRBJ1-2; no definite D call. V lost 4 bases and J 4 bases, leaving 7 bases between the germline ends. The germline V gene has CDR1 LGHDT and CDR2 YNNKEL (reference sequence). CDR3 length equals 12 residues. CDR3: CASSRQFYGYTF. The CDR3 DNA reads TGTGCCAGCAGCCGCCAGTTCTATGGCTACACCTTC.

The V call is TRBV5-4, the J call TRBJ2-7; 11 bases agree with TRBD2. V trimming: 4 bases; J trimming: 5 bases; junction bases outside the gene matches: 8. The CDR3 sequence is 15 residues long. Germline CDR1 is SGHNT and CDR2 is YYREEE (reference sequence). In nucleotides, the CDR3 is TGTGCCAGCAGCCCTAGCGGGGGGCTCGAAAACGAGCAGTACTTC. Translating it yields CASSPSGGLENEQYF.

The chain carries TRBV2 and TRBJ2-7; weak D call: TRBD2 (6 bases). The germline V and J ends were trimmed by 3 bases and 0 bases, with 9 bases remaining between them. The CDR3 is made up of 14 amino acids. Per germline, CDR1 SNHLY and CDR2 FYNNEI. CDR3 residues: CASSDGGDSYEQYF. CDR3 in DNA: TGTGCCAGCAGTGATGGCGGGGACTCCTACGAGCAGTACTTC.

The chain is built from TRBV7-9 and TRBJ2-7; 10 nucleotides agree with TRBD2. Trimming took 5 bases from V and 1 from J; bases not matched to a gene: 5. This CDR3 has 15 amino acids. CDR1 and CDR2 (germline): SEHNR, FQNEAQ (reference sequence). The CDR3 here is CASSPRLAGSYEQYF. In DNA form, the CDR3 reads TGTGCCAGCAGCCCCCGACTAGCGGGTTCCTACGAGCAGTACTTC. The entire variable domain, with the rest obtained from reference TRBV7-9 and TRBJ2-7, is as follows: DTGVSQNPRHKITKRGQNVTFRCDPISEHNRLYWYRQTLGQGPEFLTYFQNEAQLEKSRLLSDRFSAERPKGSFSTLEIQRTEQGDSAMYLCASSPRLAGSYEQYFGPGTRLTVT.

V gene TRBV19 combines with J gene TRBJ2-1; TRBD2 matches at 10 bases. Germline CDR1 is LNHDA and CDR2 is SQIVND (reference sequence). After removal of 6 bases from V and 8 bases from J, the junction contained 13 bases not matched to a gene. This CDR3 has 16 amino acids. CDR3 loop: CASRSTSGTVVDEQFF. The CDR3 DNA follows: TGTGCCAGTAGGTCTACTAGCGGGACGGTGGTCGATGAGCAGTTCTTC.

This sequence joins TRBV6-5 and TRBJ2-3, with 8 positions matching TRBD2. Germline trimming cut 6 bases from V and 2 bases from J; bases unmatched to any gene: 4. The germline CDR1 and CDR2 sequences are MNHEY and SVGAGI. The CDR3 consists of 14 residues. The CDR3 bases are TGTGCCAGCAGGGCGGGGGGACTCACAGATACGCAGTATTTT. As protein: CASRAGGLTDTQYF.

This clone was seen once. This chain uses TRBV10-3 with TRBJ2-7; the match to TRBD2 covers 8 bases. Germline V gene sequence: CDR1 ENHRY, CDR2 SYGVKD. With 6 bases clipped from V and 3 bases from J, the junction kept 13 bases outside the gene matches. This CDR3 contains 16 residues. CDR3 sequence reads: CAIRPHSGIDIYEQYF. As DNA, the CDR3 is TGTGCCATCAGGCCCCATAGCGGGATCGATATCTACGAGCAGTACTTC.

V usage is TRBV11-2 and J usage is TRBJ2-2, with 12 bases aligning to TRBD1. The CDR3 loop spans 15 amino acids. V was clipped by 3 bases and J by 6 bases; unmatched bases: 2. Germline V gene sequence: CDR1 SGHAT, CDR2 FQNNGV. The CDR3 DNA reads as TGTGCCAGCAGCTTCGGGACAGGGGGCGCCGGGGAGCTGTTTTTT. Residues: CASSFGTGGAGELFF.

The chain links TRBV9 to TRBJ2-6; TRBD1 matches 11 bases. CDR1 and CDR2 from the germline V gene are SGDLS and YYNGEE. Losses at the gene ends were 4 bases for V and 4 bases for J; bases not matched to a gene: 10. The CDR3 contains 18 residues. The CDR3 sequence: CASSFRTGGRVGANVLTF. As DNA, the CDR3 is TGTGCCAGCAGCTTTAGGACAGGGGGCCGGGTGGGGGCCAACGTCCTGACTTTC.

The gene calls are TRBV2 and TRBJ2-5, with 8 nucleotides matching TRBD1. The V gene's germline CDR1 is SNHLY and CDR2 FYNNEI. With V trimmed by 7 bases and J by 4 bases, 8 bases remained unmatched. The CDR3 contains 14 residues. CDR3 nucleotide sequence: TGTGCCAGCAAAGGGGACAGGTTGACAGAGACCCAGTACTTC. Translation gives CASKGDRLTETQYF.

This rearrangement joins TRBV3-1 (or the pseudogene TRBV3-2) to TRBJ2-3; 12 nucleotides agree with TRBD1. This CDR3 region has 16 residues. V lost 4 bases and J lost 6; bases outside the gene matches: 8. CDR1 is LGHDT, CDR2 YNNKEL, per germline (reference sequence). The CDR3 sequence is CASSPKGQGAIDTQYF. CDR3 sequence (DNA): TGTGCCAGCAGCCCTAAGGGACAGGGGGCTATCGATACGCAGTATTTT.

This chain links TRBV30 with TRBJ2-3; TRBD2 aligns across 10 bases. The CDR3 is 16 amino acids. The V and J ends lost 1 base and 2 bases, in that order; junction bases with no gene match: 6. Germline V gene sequence: CDR1 GTSNPN, CDR2 SVGIG (reference sequence). DNA of the CDR3: TGTGCCTGGAGTGAGGCTAGCGGGAGCGACACAGATACGCAGTATTTT. It is translated as CAWSEASGSDTDTQYF.

The chain is built from TRBV6-5 and TRBJ1-4; tentative D call: TRBD1 (6 bases). Trimming left V 2 bases short and J 10 bases short, with 14 bases between. The CDR3 contains 14 residues. In germline, CDR1 is MNHEY, CDR2 SVGAGI. CDR3 amino acids: CASSYAQGSGKLFF. In DNA form, the CDR3 reads TGTGCCAGCAGTTACGCGCAGGGGAGCGGAAAACTGTTTTTT.

The chain employs TRBV24-1 and TRBJ2-3, with TRBD1 as a possible D gene (6 bases). The V end was cut by 0 bases, the J end by 4 bases, with 22 bases between. Germline V gene data show CDR1 as KGHDR and CDR2 as SFDVKD. The CDR3 contains 19 residues. CDR3 loop: CATSDLHRERGLLPDTQYF. CDR3 DNA: TGTGCCACCAGTGATTTGCACAGGGAAAGAGGTTTACTTCCAGATACGCAGTATTTT.

This clone was seen a single time. V gene TRBV6-5 combines with J gene TRBJ2-2, with D unresolved. Germline V gives CDR1 MNHEY, CDR2 SVGAGI. V was pared by 6 bases and J by 6 bases, with 14 bases between. The CDR3 length is 14 residues. The CDR3 region has the DNA TGTGCCAGCAGCCTCCGCGCCATCCCCGGGGAGCTGTTTTTT. The encoded protein is CASSLRAIPGELFF.

The chain has TRBV7-9 and TRBJ2-7; D perhaps matches TRBD1 (8 bases). V lost 0 bases and J lost 3, with 15 bases in between. Germline CDR1 is SEHNR and CDR2 is FQNEAQ (reference sequence). This CDR3 contains 16 residues. The DNA for the CDR3 is TGTGCCAGCAGCTTAGCTGTAACAGGGGGGGACTACGAGCAGTACTTC. Protein product: CASSLAVTGGDYEQYF.

This chain uses TRBV6-5 with TRBJ2-2; 8 bases fit TRBD1. CDR1 is MNHEY, CDR2 SVGAGI, per germline. Trimming cost V 6 bases and J 1 base; bases outside gene matches: 1. The CDR3 totals 14 residues. In nucleotides, the CDR3 is TGTGCCAGCAGAGGGACAGGGAACACCGGGGAGCTGTTTTTT. This codes for CASRGTGNTGELFF.

The chain has TRBV5-1 and TRBJ1-2; TRBD1 matches 7 bases. This CDR3 has 13 amino acids. Germline V gene data show CDR1 as SGHRS and CDR2 as YFSETQ. Trimming at V came to 4 bases and at J to 8 bases, leaving 8 bases not matched to a gene. The CDR3 nucleotides are TGCGCCAGCAGCCTCTGGGACAGCTTAGGCTACACCTTC. Its translation is CASSLWDSLGYTF.

The chain is built from TRBV19 and TRBJ1-2; possibly TRBD1 for D (5 bases). Per germline, CDR1 LNHDA and CDR2 SQIVND (reference sequence). This CDR3 contains 16 residues. Trimming took 7 bases from V and 8 from J, leaving 26 bases between them. CDR3 in DNA: TGTGCCAGTACCACGCGAGATCCTGGGAGGGGTAGGGGCTACACCTTC. This gives the protein CASTTRDPGRGRGYTF.

The sample holds a few counts of this clone. The chain carries TRBV2 and TRBJ2-2, with D hard to call. CDR1 and CDR2 (germline): SNHLY, FYNNEI. CDR3 length: 15 amino acids. The ends were cut back, 7 bases at V and 3 bases at J, with 15 bases in the middle. CDR3 loop: CASTPRWVHTGELFF. DNA for the CDR3: TGTGCCAGCACCCCGAGGTGGGTCCACACCGGGGAGCTGTTTTTT.

The chain is built from TRBV11-2 and TRBJ2-7; D remains ambiguous. Germline values: CDR1 SGHAT, CDR2 FQNNGV. Trimming pared 1 base from V and 0 bases from J, leaving 16 bases between. The CDR3 is made up of 17 amino acids. The CDR3 reads CASSLVVSELYSYEQYF. CDR3 coding DNA: TGTGCCAGCAGCTTAGTAGTGTCGGAGCTGTACTCCTACGAGCAGTACTTC.

V and J are TRBV5-1 and TRBJ1-6; D gene ambiguous. CDR1 and CDR2 from the germline V gene are SGHRS and YFSETQ. This CDR3 has 15 amino acids. Trimming cost V 0 bases and J 8 bases, with 12 bases left between them. DNA of the CDR3: TGCGCCAGCAGCTTGGAGGAGGGTCAATATTCACCCCTCCACTTT. This codes for CASSLEEGQYSPLHF.

A few counts support this clone. V gene TRBV2 combines with J gene TRBJ1-2; a weak D match, TRBD1 (5 bases). This CDR3 contains 13 residues. In germline, CDR1 is SNHLY, CDR2 FYNNEI. V was trimmed by 2 bases and J by 4 bases, leaving 8 bases between them. CDR3 sequence (DNA): TGTGCCAGCAGTGAACAGGGAGGCTATGGCTACACCTTC. Amino acid sequence: CASSEQGGYGYTF.

The chain carries TRBV7-3 and TRBJ2-2; 7 bases align to TRBD1. The germline gives CDR1 SGHTA, CDR2 FQGTGA. With V trimmed by 3 bases and J by 2 bases, 9 bases remained unmatched. The CDR3 length is 17 residues. The CDR3 bases are TGTGCCAGCAGCTTCGGGCCCAGGGGGACCAACACCGGGGAGCTGTTTTTT. Translated, it gives CASSFGPRGTNTGELFF.

In DNA, the CDR3 is TGTGCCAGCAGCCCGAGGGACAGTCCTAACTATGGCTACACCTTC. Its translation is CASSPRDSPNYGYTF. The rearrangement joins TRBV11-3 to TRBJ1-2, with 7 bases matching TRBD1. The CDR3 runs 15 residues. The germline V gene has CDR1 SGHNT and CDR2 YENEEA. Trimming at V came to 5 bases and at J to 0 bases, leaving 6 bases not matched to a gene. Based on the CDR3 plus reference TRBV11-3 and TRBJ1-2, the full variable domain is EAGVVQSPRYKIIEKKQPVAFWCNPISGHNTLYWYLQNLGQGPELLIRYENEEAVDDSQLPKDRFSAERLKGVDSTLKIQPAELGDSAVYLCASSPRDSPNYGYTFGSGTRLTVV.

This clone was counted a few times. The V gene is TRBV11-2, the J gene TRBJ2-3, with 8 bases matching TRBD1. The CDR3 sequence is 16 residues long. V dropped 7 bases and J dropped 9; count of bases not matched to a gene: 18. The germline V gene has CDR1 SGHAT and CDR2 FQNNGV. The CDR3 loop reads CASTTRTGIVSATQYF. CDR3 coding DNA: TGTGCCAGCACCACCCGGACAGGGATAGTTTCAGCCACGCAGTATTTT.